The text below deals with one T cell receptor (beta chain). The antigen is not known. These data are taken from a study of cytomegalovirus exposure and HLA in healthy donors. Study results and caveats: Follow-up analysis later connected one missense variant in DCLRE1C with trimming of TCR beta V- and J-genes. Immune exposure data for these donors was limited to CMV serostatus.

CDR1 and CDR2 from the germline V gene are MNHEY and SVGAGI. The CDR3 has 11 amino acids. Trimming took off 5 bases at V and 10 bases at J, with 11 bases between the two ends. The PCR made use of 60 Vbeta and 13 Jbeta primers. TCRdb's copy holds only in-frame clones and misses some; the assay was immunoSEQ multiplex PCR. Of roughly 100,000 clones in the sample, over 70% were seen once. Regarding donors, all were healthy bone marrow donors. V gene TRBV6-5 combines with J gene TRBJ1-2, with D maybe TRBD1 (5 bases). The sequence was obtained from a boy aged 5-17 years in good health and CMV-seronegative. Sequenced sample: PBMCs. The CDR3: CASSLGGTYTF. The CDR3 DNA is TGTGCCAGCAGTCTGGGGGGTACCTACACCTTC.